This is a list of T cell receptor beta chains from one sample in a study of blood T cell repertoires in COVID-19. TCRdb's table, derived via immunoSEQ multiplex PCR, lists solely in-frame clones and lacks some. The sample has 200,000 to 250,000 clones, about 88% seen once. The sample consisted of PBMCs or T cells enriched from blood (not recorded which). These TCRs come from a young woman who had recovered from COVID-19. Both conserved end residues are part of each CDR3. The D gene is left open where the match is weak. Some rows mark clone size as missing; the rest say once, few, many or name a class of expanded clone.

once	.	TRBV25-1	TRBJ2-7	CASSERTGTEQYF	TGTGCCAGCAGTGAGAGAACAGGGACCGAGCAGTACTTC
.	.	TRBV7-2	TRBJ1-2	CASSLHLTNYGYTF	TGTGCCAGCAGCTTACATCTAACTAACTATGGCTACACCTTC
.	.	TRBV9	TRBJ2-7	CASSPGVDYEQYF	TGTGCCAGCAGCCCGGGAGTTGACTACGAGCAGTACTTC
.	TRBD1	TRBV6-5	TRBJ1-1	CASSRDRGWNTEAFF	TGTGCCAGCAGTCGGGACAGGGGTTGGAACACTGAAGCTTTCTTT
.	TRBD2	TRBV14	TRBJ2-7	CASSQLAGYEQYF	TGTGCCAGCAGCCAACTAGCGGGGTACGAGCAGTACTTC
.	.	TRBV6-5	TRBJ2-7	CASSSGPASSYEQYF	TGTGCCAGCAGTTCTGGGCCGGCGAGCTCCTACGAGCAGTACTTC
.	TRBD1	TRBV5-6	TRBJ2-5	CASSGYGTDTPQETQYF	TGTGCCAGCAGCGGTTACGGGACAGATACGCCCCAAGAGACCCAGTACTTC
.	.	TRBV9	TRBJ1-5	CASSVEGHRNQPQHF	TGTGCCAGCAGCGTCGAGGGACATCGCAATCAGCCCCAGCATTTT
.	TRBD2	TRBV7-2	TRBJ2-5	CASSLTSRETQYF	TGTGCCAGCAGCTTGACTAGCAGGGAGACCCAGTACTTC
.	TRBD1	TRBV15	TRBJ1-6	CATSLGQDDSPLHF	TGTGCCACCTCGCTGGGACAGGACGATTCACCCCTCCACTTT
.	.	TRBV19	TRBJ1-1	CACRRMNTEAFF	TGTGCCTGCAGGAGGATGAACACTGAAGCTTTCTTT
once	.	TRBV7-8	TRBJ1-2	CASSLVPGDYGYTF	TGTGCCAGCAGCTTAGTCCCGGGTGACTATGGCTACACCTTC
.	.	TRBV4-2	TRBJ1-3	CASSLTKGGDGNTIYF	TGTGCCAGCAGCCTGACCAAAGGAGGGGATGGAAACACCATATATTTT
.	TRBD1	TRBV6-6	TRBJ1-3	CAIGQGSSSGNTIYF	TGTGCCATCGGACAGGGATCGAGCTCTGGAAACACCATATATTTT
.	TRBD1	TRBV13	TRBJ1-2	CASSLTGTVRTTYGYTF	TGTGCCAGCAGCTTAACAGGGACAGTCCGGACAACCTATGGCTACACCTTC
.	.	TRBV2	TRBJ1-1	CASIQGHLNTEAFF	TGTGCCAGCATTCAGGGACACCTGAACACTGAAGCTTTCTTT
.	.	TRBV28	TRBJ1-5	CASSPNQPQHF	TGTGCCAGCAGTCCAAATCAGCCCCAGCATTTT
.	.	TRBV3-1/TRBV3-2	TRBJ2-1	CASTFTSQGNNEQFF	TGTGCCAGCACCTTCACGAGTCAGGGGAACAATGAGCAGTTCTTC
.	.	TRBV12-3/TRBV12-4	TRBJ1-1	CASMEGTEAFF	TGTGCCAGCATGGAGGGGACTGAAGCTTTCTTT
.	.	TRBV7-9	TRBJ1-3	CASSSVGAEGNTIYF	TGTGCCAGCAGCTCGGTGGGGGCGGAAGGAAACACCATATATTTT
.	TRBD2	TRBV7-9	TRBJ2-1	CASSPGTSDNNEQFF	TGTGCCAGCAGCCCCGGGACTAGCGATAACAATGAGCAGTTCTTC
.	.	TRBV6-4	TRBJ1-2	CASTTYSGYTF	TGTGCCAGCACCACCTACAGCGGCTACACCTTC
.	TRBD1	TRBV2	TRBJ2-7	CASSETGQGAYEQYF	TGTGCCAGCAGTGAAACGGGACAGGGGGCGTACGAGCAGTACTTC
.	TRBD1	TRBV7-2	TRBJ2-7	CASSLPRDSPEQYF	TGTGCCAGCAGCTTACCCCGGGACAGCCCCGAGCAGTACTTC
.	.	TRBV27	TRBJ2-5	CASSSLATQETQYF	TGTGCCAGCAGTAGTCTAGCGACCCAAGAGACCCAGTACTTC
.	TRBD1	TRBV6-1	TRBJ1-2	CATNWEGQGHYGYTF	TGTGCCACCAACTGGGAGGGACAGGGACACTATGGCTACACCTTC
.	.	TRBV5-8	TRBJ2-3	CASSLSRERRATDTQYF	TGTGCCAGCAGCTTGTCCCGTGAGCGGAGGGCCACAGATACGCAGTATTTT
.	TRBD1	TRBV6-2/TRBV6-3	TRBJ2-2	CASSYSYRGTGNTGELFF	TGTGCCAGCAGTTACTCCTACCGCGGGACAGGCAACACCGGGGAGCTGTTTTTT
.	.	TRBV7-8	TRBJ1-1	CASSRSRVTEAFF	TGTGCCAGCAGCCGCAGCAGGGTCACTGAAGCTTTCTTT
.	TRBD2	TRBV5-1	TRBJ2-5	CASSFSGGAQETQYF	TGCGCCAGCAGCTTTTCCGGGGGGGCCCAAGAGACCCAGTACTTC
.	TRBD1	TRBV9	TRBJ2-2	CASSVGDRVNTGELFF	TGTGCCAGCAGCGTAGGCGACAGGGTGAACACCGGGGAGCTGTTTTTT
.	TRBD1	TRBV5-4	TRBJ2-2	CASSLGGTGGLRGGELFF	TGTGCCAGCAGCTTGGGCGGGACAGGGGGCCTTCGGGGCGGGGAGCTGTTTTTT
.	.	TRBV13	TRBJ1-4	CASSLRLVNEKLFF	TGTGCCAGCAGCTTGAGGCTTGTCAATGAAAAACTGTTTTTT
.	TRBD1	TRBV5-1	TRBJ2-1	CASTPRQGPYNEQFF	TGCGCCAGCACCCCTCGACAGGGACCCTACAATGAGCAGTTCTTC
.	.	TRBV7-9	TRBJ1-1	CASSPRGRSTEAFF	TGTGCCAGCAGCCCACGGGGAAGGAGCACTGAAGCTTTCTTT
.	TRBD1	TRBV19	TRBJ2-3	CASSPDRGEGTDTQYF	TGTGCCAGTAGCCCCGACAGGGGAGAGGGCACAGATACGCAGTATTTT
.	.	TRBV3-1/TRBV3-2	TRBJ1-6	CASSQTLRGVSPLHF	TGTGCCAGCAGCCAAACGCTGCGGGGGGTTTCACCCCTCCACTTT
.	.	TRBV10-1	TRBJ1-5	CDGEQGHNQPQHF	TGCGATGGGGAGCAGGGGCACAATCAGCCCCAGCATTTT
.	TRBD1	TRBV6-5	TRBJ1-3	CASRTGGSSGTIYF	TGTGCCAGCAGGACAGGGGGATCCAGTGGCACCATATATTTT
.	TRBD1	TRBV12-3/TRBV12-4	TRBJ2-3	CASHRGPDTQYF	TGTGCCAGCCACAGGGGTCCAGATACGCAGTATTTT
.	TRBD1	TRBV18	TRBJ1-1	CASSPTTGGAGNTEAFF	TGTGCCAGCTCACCGACTACAGGGGGCGCAGGGAACACTGAAGCTTTCTTT
.	TRBD1	TRBV3-1/TRBV3-2	TRBJ1-1	CASSPRWTGSVNTEAFF	TGTGCCAGCAGCCCTCGATGGACAGGGTCAGTGAACACTGAAGCTTTCTTT
.	TRBD1	TRBV18	TRBJ2-5	CASSPSRTGQETQYF	TGTGCCAGCTCACCAAGCCGGACAGGGCAAGAGACCCAGTACTTC
.	.	TRBV25-1	TRBJ2-7	CASSEEGGYQYEQYF	TGTGCCAGCAGTGAAGAAGGGGGATATCAGTACGAGCAGTACTTC
.	.	TRBV5-1	TRBJ2-3	CASSWERSTDTQYF	TGCGCCAGCAGCTGGGAGCGGAGCACAGATACGCAGTATTTT
.	TRBD1	TRBV7-9	TRBJ1-2	CASSLRPRSGGVYGYTF	TGTGCCAGCAGCTTACGCCCACGTTCAGGGGGCGTCTATGGCTACACCTTC
.	.	TRBV2	TRBJ1-1	CASIPLTVNTEAFF	TGTGCCAGCATCCCCCTGACAGTCAACACTGAAGCTTTCTTT
.	.	TRBV27	TRBJ1-1	CASSPLRNTEAFF	TGTGCCAGCAGCCCCCTACGGAACACTGAAGCTTTCTTT
.	TRBD1	TRBV7-2	TRBJ1-1	CASRAGQKAEAFF	TGTGCCAGCAGGGCGGGACAGAAGGCTGAAGCTTTCTTT
.	TRBD2	TRBV5-6	TRBJ2-1	CASSSLLAGGRSEQFF	TGTGCCAGCAGCTCGCTTCTAGCGGGGGGGAGGAGTGAGCAGTTCTTC
.	TRBD2	TRBV9	TRBJ2-2	CASSAPERGGLTGELFF	TGTGCCAGCAGCGCCCCGGAGCGGGGGGGCCTTACCGGGGAGCTGTTTTTT
.	.	TRBV5-1	TRBJ2-2	CASSLVPGDPPGELFF	TGCGCCAGCAGCTTGGTGCCAGGGGACCCCCCCGGGGAGCTGTTTTTT
.	TRBD1	TRBV19	TRBJ2-1	CASSGDRGYNEQFF	TGTGCCAGTAGCGGTGACAGGGGCTACAATGAGCAGTTCTTC